The 10 T cell receptor beta chains below were found in one sample sequenced in a study of identical twins. TCRdb ran MiXCR on the 5' RACE reads and lists one entry per CDR3 protein. The sample carries 250,000 to 300,000 distinct CDR3 sequences, roughly 8.6% recorded once. This same sample was also part of a study on yellow fever vaccine responses in identical twins.

Material for sequencing was CD8+ T cells sorted from blood. The origin of the receptors is a woman younger than 35 in good health.

This clonotype was counted a few times. The J gene is TRBJ1-1, the V gene TRBV7-8; no firm D call. The V gene's germline CDR1 is SGHVS and CDR2 FQNEAQ. The CDR3 extends over 14 amino acids. Trimming shortened V by 1 base and J by 0 bases, and 6 bases separated the two germline ends. The CDR3 sequence is CASSLGLLNTEAFF. Here the CDR3 DNA reads TGTGCCAGCAGCTTAGGGCTGCTGAACACTGAAGCTTTCTTT.

The genes are TRBV5-1 and TRBJ2-7; D is unclear. Trimming left V 0 bases short and J 3 bases short, with 7 bases between. The CDR3 sequence is 13 residues long. Germline V lookup: CDR1 SGHRS, CDR2 YFSETQ. CDR3 protein: CASSLGVLYEQYF. The CDR3 nucleotides are TGCGCCAGCAGCTTGGGAGTCCTCTACGAGCAGTACTTC.

This clonotype was counted between two and nine times. The chain joins TRBV10-3 to TRBJ2-3; 10 nucleotides match TRBD2. CDR1 and CDR2 (germline): ENHRY, SYGVKD. The CDR3 is 14 residues long. V shed 8 bases, J shed 2 bases, and the junction held 4 bases outside the gene matches. CDR3 sequence reads: CAIDSGRSTDTQYF. Here the CDR3 DNA reads TGTGCCATCGATAGCGGGAGGTCCACAGATACGCAGTATTTT.

The chain is built from TRBV4-3 and TRBJ2-2; 9 bases agree with TRBD2. The CDR3 covers 15 residues. Germline V gene sequence: CDR1 LGHNA, CDR2 YSLEER. Unmatched junction bases numbered 7, after V lost 4 bases and J lost 7 bases. The CDR3 region has the DNA TGCGCCAGCAGCCCTAGCGGGATCCCGGGCGGGGAGCTGTTTTTT. This translates into CASSPSGIPGGELFF.

V and J are TRBV7-2 and TRBJ2-5, with D maybe TRBD2 (6 bases). Germline lookup yields CDR1 SGHTA and CDR2 FQGNSA. V was shortened by 5 bases and J by 3 bases, with 19 bases between the two germline ends. There are 16 residues in the CDR3. CDR3 sequence (DNA): TGTGCCAGCAGCGCCGCCGGACTACTCAAGGAAGAGACCCAGTACTTC. Its protein is CASSAAGLLKEETQYF.

There are many counts of this clonotype. This chain links TRBV7-6 with TRBJ1-1; D is unclear. This CDR3 is 13 amino acids long. Trimming cost V 0 bases and J 8 bases, with 10 bases left between them. Germline values: CDR1 SGHVS, CDR2 FNYEAQ. The CDR3, as DNA: TGTGCCAGCAGCTTAGCCACTGGGCGCGAAGCTTTCTTT. Translation gives CASSLATGREAFF.

This clonotype was detected only a few times. The chain has TRBV7-2 and TRBJ2-4, with D perhaps given as TRBD1 or TRBD2 (5 bases each). The germline gives CDR1 SGHTA, CDR2 FQGNSA. The CDR3 totals 13 residues. The V end lost 6 bases, the J end lost 8 bases, and 14 bases lay between the germline ends. CDR3 sequence (DNA): TGTGCCAGCAGGGCCGGGACCGGGTACATTCAGTACTTC. This gives the protein CASRAGTGYIQYF.

CDR3 protein: CASSLEARGNYGYTF. Here the CDR3 DNA reads TGTGCCAGCAGCTTAGAGGCCAGGGGAAACTATGGCTACACCTTC. The V call is TRBV7-8, the J call TRBJ1-2; possible D gene TRBD1, 6 bases. Germline V CDR1 and CDR2: SGHVS, FQNEAQ. The CDR3 covers 15 residues. Trimming pared 1 base from V and 2 bases from J, leaving 11 bases between.

This clonotype has at least ten counts. The chain combines TRBV5-6 with TRBJ1-4; D ambiguous. CDR1 SGHDT and CDR2 YYEEEE come from the germline V gene. Deletions cut 2 bases from V and 0 bases from J, with 5 bases between. CDR3 length: 14 residues. The DNA of the CDR3 is TGTGCCAGCAGCTTTGGGACAACTAATGAAAAACTGTTTTTT. It yields the protein CASSFGTTNEKLFF.

The table lists this clonotype with a few counts. The rearrangement joins TRBV11-2 to TRBJ2-3, with D possibly matching TRBD1 (6 bases). Germline V CDR1 and CDR2: SGHAT, FQNNGV. The ends were cut back, 0 bases at V and 4 bases at J, with 17 bases in the middle. The CDR3 contains 17 residues. CDR3 in DNA: TGTGCCAGCAGCTTAGAACGGTTTGACAGGACCGCAGATACGCAGTATTTT. It specifies CASSLERFDRTADTQYF.